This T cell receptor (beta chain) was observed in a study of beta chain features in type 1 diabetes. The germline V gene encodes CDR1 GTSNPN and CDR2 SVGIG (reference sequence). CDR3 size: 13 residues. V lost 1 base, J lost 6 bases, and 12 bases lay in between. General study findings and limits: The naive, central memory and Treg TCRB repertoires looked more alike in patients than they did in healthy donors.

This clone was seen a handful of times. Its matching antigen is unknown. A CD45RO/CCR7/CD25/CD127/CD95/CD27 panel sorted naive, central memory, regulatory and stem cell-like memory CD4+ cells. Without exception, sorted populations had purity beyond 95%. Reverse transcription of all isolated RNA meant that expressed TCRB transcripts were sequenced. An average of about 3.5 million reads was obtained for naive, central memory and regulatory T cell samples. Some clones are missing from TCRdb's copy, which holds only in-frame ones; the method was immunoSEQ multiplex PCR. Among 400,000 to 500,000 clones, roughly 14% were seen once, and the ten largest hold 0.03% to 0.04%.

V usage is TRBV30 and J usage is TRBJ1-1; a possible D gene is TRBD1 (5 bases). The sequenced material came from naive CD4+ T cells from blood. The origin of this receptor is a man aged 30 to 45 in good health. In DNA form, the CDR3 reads TGTGCCTGGAGTGCGGGGAGGGGCCCTGAAGCTTTCTTT. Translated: CAWSAGRGPEAFF. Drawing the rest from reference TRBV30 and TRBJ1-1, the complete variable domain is SQTIHQWPATLVQPVGSPLSLECTVEGTSNPNLYWYRQAAGRGLQLLFYSVGIGQISSEVPQNLSASRPQDRQFILSSKKLLLSDSGFYLCAWSAGRGPEAFFGQGTRLTVV.